The rows below give T cell receptor beta chains drawn from one sample of a study of blood T cell repertoires in COVID-19. Profiling relied on immunoSEQ multiplex PCR, and the TCRdb table lists in-frame clones only, not all of them. The data contain approximately 300,000 clones, 70% to 90% of them singletons. The source material was PBMCs or T cells enriched from blood (not recorded which). The receptors here all came from a young woman who had recovered from COVID-19. Each CDR3 is given with its conserved first and last residue. The D gene is left open where the match is weak. A row's size may be missing; if present it is once, few, many or a size class.

size,V,J,D,CDR3,DNA
-,TRBV10-2,TRBJ2-2,-,CASSESEFGWNTGELFF,TGCGCCAGCAGTGAGTCCGAGTTTGGTTGGAACACCGGGGAGCTGTTTTTT
once,TRBV7-6,TRBJ1-5,-,CASSLSAGDQPQHF,TGTGCCAGCAGCTTATCGGCAGGGGATCAGCCCCAGCATTTT
-,TRBV28,TRBJ1-3,TRBD1,CASFRQGGGNTIYF,TGTGCCAGCTTTAGACAGGGCGGTGGAAACACCATATATTTT
few,TRBV25-1,TRBJ2-2,TRBD1,CASRGQGAGELFF,TGTGCCAGCAGGGGACAGGGGGCCGGGGAGCTGTTTTTT
-,TRBV12-3/TRBV12-4,TRBJ1-1,-,CASNLGGGTEAFF,TGTGCCAGCAATCTGGGGGGGGGCACTGAAGCTTTCTTT
-,TRBV7-9,TRBJ2-1,TRBD2,CASSFPPREGQDEQFF,TGTGCCAGCAGCTTCCCCCCCCGGGAGGGCCAAGATGAGCAGTTCTTC
-,TRBV11-2,TRBJ2-1,-,CASSLSPSSYNEQFF,TGTGCCAGCAGCTTATCTCCGAGCTCCTACAATGAGCAGTTCTTC
-,TRBV24-1,TRBJ2-2,-,CATRAAGTKGTGELFF,TGTGCCACCAGGGCGGCGGGTACGAAAGGGACCGGGGAGCTGTTTTTT
-,TRBV27,TRBJ1-2,TRBD1,CASRTGGRTPYGYTF,TGTGCCAGCAGGACAGGGGGCCGAACGCCCTATGGCTACACCTTC
-,TRBV7-9,TRBJ2-7,TRBD2,CASSLGALAGATYEQYF,TGTGCCAGCAGCTTAGGGGCGCTAGCGGGGGCCACCTACGAGCAGTACTTC
-,TRBV15,TRBJ1-1,TRBD1,CATSTRTGTLEAFF,TGTGCCACCAGCACCAGGACAGGCACTTTAGAAGCTTTCTTT
-,TRBV10-3,TRBJ1-2,-,CAISGQDLGYGYTF,TGTGCCATCAGTGGACAGGATCTCGGCTATGGCTACACCTTC
few,TRBV2,TRBJ2-5,-,CASTQETQYF,TGTGCCAGTACACAAGAGACCCAGTACTTC
-,TRBV6-1,TRBJ1-2,-,CASSEQSPSNYGYTF,TGTGCCAGCAGTGAACAGTCACCCTCTAACTATGGCTACACCTTC
-,TRBV29-1,TRBJ1-6,-,CSVQPGAGSPLHF,TGCAGCGTTCAGCCCGGCGCGGGTTCACCCCTCCACTTT
-,TRBV19,TRBJ2-1,TRBD2,CASSMLASGGANEQFF,TGTGCCAGTAGTATGCTAGCTAGCGGTGGTGCCAATGAGCAGTTCTTC
-,TRBV18,TRBJ2-3,TRBD2,CASSEEGLAGRFTDTQYF,TGTGCCAGCTCAGAGGAGGGACTAGCGGGGCGATTCACAGATACGCAGTATTTT
few,TRBV5-4,TRBJ2-2,-,CASSFTGPGELFF,TGTGCCAGCAGCTTCACAGGGCCCGGGGAGCTGTTTTTT
-,TRBV3-1/TRBV3-2,TRBJ2-3,-,CASSYRTVTDTQYF,TGTGCCAGCAGCTACCGGACAGTCACAGATACGCAGTATTTT
-,TRBV28,TRBJ1-1,-,CASSPLAEGVNTEAFF,TGTGCCAGCAGCCCTCTAGCGGAGGGGGTGAACACTGAAGCTTTCTTT
-,TRBV7-9,TRBJ2-3,-,CASRTSHPTDTQYF,TGTGCCAGCAGAACTAGTCACCCCACAGATACGCAGTATTTT
-,TRBV5-1,TRBJ1-1,TRBD1,CASTEVPGQGDTFF,TGCGCCAGCACCGAAGTACCGGGACAGGGGGATACTTTCTTT